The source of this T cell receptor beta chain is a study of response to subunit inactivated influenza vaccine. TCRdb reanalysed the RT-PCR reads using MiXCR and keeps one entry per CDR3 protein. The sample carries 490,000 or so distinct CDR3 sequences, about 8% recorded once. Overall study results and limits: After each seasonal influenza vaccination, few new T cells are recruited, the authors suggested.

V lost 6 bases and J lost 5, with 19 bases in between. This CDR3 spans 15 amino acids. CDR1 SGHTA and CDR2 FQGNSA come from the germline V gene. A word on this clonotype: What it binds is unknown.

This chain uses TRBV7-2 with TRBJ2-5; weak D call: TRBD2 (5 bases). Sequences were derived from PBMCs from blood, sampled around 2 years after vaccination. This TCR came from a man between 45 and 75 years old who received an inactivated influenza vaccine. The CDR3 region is CASRSGSTSSETQYF. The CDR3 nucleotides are TGTGCCAGCAGGTCGGGGTCCACGTCGAGCGAGACCCAGTACTTC.